The table lists the clone carrying this T cell receptor beta chain with many counts. This may arise from a read error, as a much more abundant clone is one base away. TCRdb re-called the PCR reads through MiXCR. The table lists over 13,000 clones, about 25% of them singletons. This sample was taken from a study of metastatic and nonmetastatic thyroid tumors. The V end was cut by 6 bases, the J end by 9 bases, with 26 bases between. Germline CDR1 reads SGHAT; CDR2 reads FQNNGV. This CDR3 contains 16 residues. No treatment of any kind had been given to any patient before thyroid surgery. The receptor was derived from a female donor with papillary thyroid cancer or a benign thyroid nodule (not recorded which). Some clones in this sample may be carry-over from other donors' samples. Input material: blood. V is TRBV11-2 and J is TRBJ1-1; possible D gene TRBD1, 5 bases. This CDR3 is CASSQPPGLRRDKAFF. The CDR3 region has the DNA TGTGCCAGCAGTCAACCCCCGGGACTGCGAAGGGATAAAGCTTTCTTT.